A selection of T cell receptor beta chains follows, all from one sample in a study of blood T cells in healthy people across ages. A single record per CDR3 protein comes from TCRdb applying MiXCR to the 5' RACE reads. This sample has some 940,000 distinct CDR3 sequences, with around 29% found just once. The sample was also linked to a second study, of T cells of mothers and their children.

The source material was blood. These receptors originate from a woman between 40 and 55 years old in good health. The CDR3 runs from the conserved cysteine through the conserved F or W. Each record gives: CDR3 DNA, CDR3 protein, clone size, V gene, J gene, D gene. The D gene is left open where the match is weak. Only part of the rows carry a size: once, few, many, or a class if the clone is expanded.

CDR3 DNA: TGTGCCAGCAGTTTACATACTAATTCACCCCTCCACTTT
CDR3 protein: CASSLHTNSPLHF
clone size: few
V gene: TRBV28
J gene: TRBJ1-6
D gene: -

CDR3 DNA: TGCAGCGTTGGGGGACAGACTAGCACAGATACGCAGTATTTT
CDR3 protein: CSVGGQTSTDTQYF
clone size: many
V gene: TRBV29-1
J gene: TRBJ2-3
D gene: TRBD1

CDR3 DNA: TGTGCCAGCAGTTATCAGGAGTACAATGAGCAGTTCTTC
CDR3 protein: CASSYQEYNEQFF
clone size: few
V gene: TRBV12-3/TRBV12-4
J gene: TRBJ2-1
D gene: -

CDR3 DNA: TGTGCCAGCAGCACCAGGGGACAGGGGGGCTCTGGAAACACCATATATTTT
CDR3 protein: CASSTRGQGGSGNTIYF
clone size: -
V gene: TRBV7-8
J gene: TRBJ1-3
D gene: TRBD1

CDR3 DNA: TGTGCCAGCAGCTTAAAAAAAAGGGGCCGGCCTCAAGGGACCCAGTACTTC
CDR3 protein: CASSLKKRGRPQGTQYF
clone size: -
V gene: TRBV5-4
J gene: TRBJ2-5
D gene: -

CDR3 DNA: TGTGCCAGCAGCTTAGCGGGTGGCGGGGGGTTCTACAATGAGCAGTTCTTC
CDR3 protein: CASSLAGGGGFYNEQFF
clone size: -
V gene: TRBV7-2
J gene: TRBJ2-1
D gene: TRBD2

CDR3 DNA: TGTGCCAGCAGTTCCTCCTGGACGGCTAATTCACCCCTCCACTTT
CDR3 protein: CASSSSWTANSPLHF
clone size: -
V gene: TRBV6-2/TRBV6-3
J gene: TRBJ1-6
D gene: -

CDR3 DNA: TGTGCCAGCAGCTACCACACTTTACAGGGGATTAATGAAAAACTGTTTTTT
CDR3 protein: CASSYHTLQGINEKLFF
clone size: -
V gene: TRBV7-2
J gene: TRBJ1-4
D gene: TRBD1

CDR3 DNA: TGTGCCAGCAGGGACCAGTTGGCCTTTTATGGCTACACCTTC
CDR3 protein: CASRDQLAFYGYTF
clone size: few
V gene: TRBV2
J gene: TRBJ1-2
D gene: -

CDR3 DNA: TGTGCCAGCAGTTACGGCCGGTGGGGGACCACTGAAGCTTTCTTT
CDR3 protein: CASSYGRWGTTEAFF
clone size: few
V gene: TRBV6-6
J gene: TRBJ1-1
D gene: -

CDR3 DNA: TGTGTCAGCAGCTCGACTGGGGACGGTCGCAATCAGCCCCAGCATTTT
CDR3 protein: CVSSSTGDGRNQPQHF
clone size: few
V gene: TRBV5-5
J gene: TRBJ1-5
D gene: -

CDR3 DNA: TGCGCCAGCAGCCAAGATCACCGCTATGGCTACACCTTC
CDR3 protein: CASSQDHRYGYTF
clone size: -
V gene: TRBV4-3
J gene: TRBJ1-2
D gene: -

CDR3 DNA: TGTGCCAGCAGTGAAGTGTCGGCGGGGAGCAATGAGCAGTTCTTC
CDR3 protein: CASSEVSAGSNEQFF
clone size: -
V gene: TRBV2
J gene: TRBJ2-1
D gene: -

CDR3 DNA: TGCAGCGTTGTTGGGACAGGGAGGTACGAGCAGTACTTC
CDR3 protein: CSVVGTGRYEQYF
clone size: -
V gene: TRBV29-1
J gene: TRBJ2-7
D gene: TRBD1

CDR3 DNA: TGTGCCATCGGTAGCGGGGGGAACCAAGAGACCCAGTACTTC
CDR3 protein: CAIGSGGNQETQYF
clone size: many
V gene: TRBV10-3
J gene: TRBJ2-5
D gene: TRBD2

CDR3 DNA: TGTGCCAGCGGTCTGAGGGGCGGCTACACCTTC
CDR3 protein: CASGLRGGYTF
clone size: many
V gene: TRBV6-5
J gene: TRBJ1-2
D gene: -

CDR3 DNA: TGTGCCAGCAGAAAAGGGGGGGCTAACTATGGCTACACCTTC
CDR3 protein: CASRKGGANYGYTF
clone size: -
V gene: TRBV12-3/TRBV12-4
J gene: TRBJ1-2
D gene: -

CDR3 DNA: TGCAGCGTCGACGGGAGTGGACGTGAGCAGTATGGCTACACCTTC
CDR3 protein: CSVDGSGREQYGYTF
clone size: many
V gene: TRBV29-1
J gene: TRBJ1-2
D gene: -

CDR3 DNA: TGTGCCAGCAGGGAGACAGGGGTATTTGGGTCACCCCTCCACTTT
CDR3 protein: CASRETGVFGSPLHF
clone size: -
V gene: TRBV12-3/TRBV12-4
J gene: TRBJ1-6
D gene: TRBD1

CDR3 DNA: TGCAGTGCTAGGTGGTGGACAGAGGTGGAGACCCAGTACTTC
CDR3 protein: CSARWWTEVETQYF
clone size: many
V gene: TRBV20-1
J gene: TRBJ2-5
D gene: -

CDR3 DNA: TGCAGTGCCCCATACACCTACGAGCAGTACTTC
CDR3 protein: CSAPYTYEQYF
clone size: -
V gene: TRBV20-1
J gene: TRBJ2-7
D gene: -

CDR3 DNA: TGTGCCAGCAGTGAAGCGCGGGCAGGGAAGAGGGCTTTCTTT
CDR3 protein: CASSEARAGKRAFF
clone size: -
V gene: TRBV2
J gene: TRBJ1-1
D gene: -

CDR3 DNA: TGCGCCAGCAGCCAAGCACAGACTACCCACTACGAGCAGTACTTC
CDR3 protein: CASSQAQTTHYEQYF
clone size: -
V gene: TRBV4-3
J gene: TRBJ2-7
D gene: -

CDR3 DNA: TGTGCCAGCAGTTACCGGGACGGTGGAGAGCGGTACTTC
CDR3 protein: CASSYRDGGERYF
clone size: few
V gene: TRBV27
J gene: TRBJ2-5
D gene: -

CDR3 DNA: TGTGCCAGCAGTTTAATGGCAGGGGGGCAGCCCCAGCATTTT
CDR3 protein: CASSLMAGGQPQHF
clone size: few
V gene: TRBV27
J gene: TRBJ1-5
D gene: TRBD1

CDR3 DNA: TGCAGTGCTGTCAATTCGGGGCACAATGAGCAGTTCTTC
CDR3 protein: CSAVNSGHNEQFF
clone size: -
V gene: TRBV20-1
J gene: TRBJ2-1
D gene: -

CDR3 DNA: TGTGCCAGCAGCTCGGGACAGTTGGAAAAACTGTTTTTT
CDR3 protein: CASSSGQLEKLFF
clone size: -
V gene: TRBV5-5
J gene: TRBJ1-4
D gene: TRBD1

CDR3 DNA: TGCGCCAGCAGCCACCAACCAGGACTTAACGAGCAGTACTTC
CDR3 protein: CASSHQPGLNEQYF
clone size: few
V gene: TRBV4-1
J gene: TRBJ2-7
D gene: -

CDR3 DNA: TGTGCCACCCAGTTGACAGCGCCCTACGAGCAGTACTTC
CDR3 protein: CATQLTAPYEQYF
clone size: many
V gene: TRBV28
J gene: TRBJ2-7
D gene: -

CDR3 DNA: TGTGCCAGCAGCCGTGACAGGGGGCGACACGAGCAGTACTTC
CDR3 protein: CASSRDRGRHEQYF
clone size: many
V gene: TRBV7-2
J gene: TRBJ2-7
D gene: TRBD1

CDR3 DNA: TGTGCCAGCAGTTACAAGCAGTCCTACGAGCAGTACTTC
CDR3 protein: CASSYKQSYEQYF
clone size: many
V gene: TRBV6-5
J gene: TRBJ2-7
D gene: -

CDR3 DNA: TGTGCCAGCAGTCCCTGGACAGCGGGCGCCGAAAAACTGTTTTTT
CDR3 protein: CASSPWTAGAEKLFF
clone size: -
V gene: TRBV28
J gene: TRBJ1-4
D gene: -

CDR3 DNA: TGCAGTGCTAGAGAAAGTATGCGGGGTGGGGAGATGTACGAGCAGTACTTC
CDR3 protein: CSARESMRGGEMYEQYF
clone size: -
V gene: TRBV20-1
J gene: TRBJ2-7
D gene: -

CDR3 DNA: TGTGCCTGGAGTCTTGGGGCTGGGGCCAACGTCCTGACTTTC
CDR3 protein: CAWSLGAGANVLTF
clone size: -
V gene: TRBV5-1
J gene: TRBJ2-6
D gene: -

CDR3 DNA: TGCGCCAGCAGTGAGTCCGGGAGGGGGGCTTACAATGAGCAGTTCTTC
CDR3 protein: CASSESGRGAYNEQFF
clone size: few
V gene: TRBV10-2
J gene: TRBJ2-1
D gene: TRBD2

CDR3 DNA: TGTGCCACCAGCAGAGGAAACGGCCAGAACAACGAGCAGTACTTC
CDR3 protein: CATSRGNGQNNEQYF
clone size: few
V gene: TRBV15
J gene: TRBJ2-7
D gene: -

CDR3 DNA: TGCAGTGCTAGAGTTGTCCTCGGGGGCAAAAACATTCAGTACTTC
CDR3 protein: CSARVVLGGKNIQYF
clone size: few
V gene: TRBV20-1
J gene: TRBJ2-4
D gene: -

CDR3 DNA: TGTGCCAGCAGCCAAGACTACACAAAGGGGAGCTACACCTTC
CDR3 protein: CASSQDYTKGSYTF
clone size: -
V gene: TRBV4-2
J gene: TRBJ1-2
D gene: -

CDR3 DNA: TGCGCCAGCAGCCAAGATCAGGGCGGAAGGGATCAGCCCCAGCATTTT
CDR3 protein: CASSQDQGGRDQPQHF
clone size: -
V gene: TRBV4-1
J gene: TRBJ1-5
D gene: -

CDR3 DNA: TGTGCCATCAGTGAGCCAGGGGGCTCGGGCGAGCAGTACTTC
CDR3 protein: CAISEPGGSGEQYF
clone size: many
V gene: TRBV10-3
J gene: TRBJ2-7
D gene: TRBD1